These T cell receptor beta chains were read from a single sample in a study of shared clonotypes between healthy human individuals. Clones were sequenced by immunoSEQ multiplex PCR, and TCRdb holds only the in-frame ones, with some missing. The sample comprises about 2.2 million clones, 85% to 95% of which are singletons, and roughly 1.7% rests with the top ten. The sample was naive CD8+ T cells from PBMCs. The receptors here all came from a man between 18 and 35 years old in good health. Some clones in this sample may be carry-over from other donors' samples. The CDR3 runs from the conserved cysteine through the conserved F or W. Fields, in order: clone size, J gene, D gene, V gene, CDR3 protein, CDR3 DNA. D genes are given only for firm matches. Not all rows give a size; the values are once, few, many and, for expanded clones, a class.

clone size: -; J gene: TRBJ2-7; D gene: -; V gene: TRBV29-1; CDR3 protein: CSVEVSGYEQYF; CDR3 DNA: TGCAGCGTTGAAGTATCCGGCTACGAGCAGTACTTC
clone size: -; J gene: TRBJ1-2; D gene: -; V gene: TRBV19; CDR3 protein: CASSTPGWTTNYGYTF; CDR3 DNA: TGTGCCAGTAGTACCCCCGGGTGGACGACTAACTATGGCTACACCTTC
clone size: -; J gene: TRBJ2-1; D gene: -; V gene: TRBV9; CDR3 protein: CASSSGLYNEQFF; CDR3 DNA: TGTGCCAGCAGCTCCGGACTTTACAATGAGCAGTTCTTC
clone size: -; J gene: TRBJ2-1; D gene: -; V gene: TRBV10-2; CDR3 protein: CASSDSNEQFF; CDR3 DNA: TGCGCCAGCAGTGATTCTAATGAGCAGTTCTTC
clone size: -; J gene: TRBJ1-3; D gene: -; V gene: TRBV19; CDR3 protein: CASSIHGMGVGNTIYF; CDR3 DNA: TGTGCCAGTAGTATACATGGAATGGGGGTTGGAAACACCATATATTTT
clone size: -; J gene: TRBJ2-7; D gene: -; V gene: TRBV7-9; CDR3 protein: CASSLFPSRGLNTYEQYF; CDR3 DNA: TGTGCCAGCAGCTTATTCCCCTCCCGGGGCCTAAACACCTACGAGCAGTACTTC
clone size: -; J gene: TRBJ2-1; D gene: TRBD1; V gene: TRBV7-9; CDR3 protein: CASSLRDRSYNEQFF; CDR3 DNA: TGTGCCAGCAGCTTAAGGGACAGGAGCTACAATGAGCAGTTCTTC
clone size: -; J gene: TRBJ2-3; D gene: -; V gene: TRBV19; CDR3 protein: CASSIDPANPTDTQYF; CDR3 DNA: TGTGCCAGTAGTATAGATCCAGCGAATCCAACAGATACGCAGTATTTT
clone size: -; J gene: TRBJ2-2; D gene: -; V gene: TRBV7-3; CDR3 protein: CASSLIGTNTGELFF; CDR3 DNA: TGTGCCAGCAGCTTAATAGGGACGAACACCGGGGAGCTGTTTTTT
clone size: -; J gene: TRBJ2-6; D gene: -; V gene: TRBV13; CDR3 protein: CASSSRDRNVGANVLTF; CDR3 DNA: TGTGCCAGCAGCTCTCGGGACCGGAACGTCGGGGCCAACGTCCTGACTTTC
clone size: -; J gene: TRBJ2-1; D gene: TRBD2; V gene: TRBV7-8; CDR3 protein: CASSSGGLSYNEQFF; CDR3 DNA: TGTGCCAGCAGTTCGGGAGGGCTCTCCTACAATGAGCAGTTCTTC
clone size: -; J gene: TRBJ1-3; D gene: -; V gene: TRBV9; CDR3 protein: CASSGDSSGFSGNTIYF; CDR3 DNA: TGTGCCAGCAGCGGAGATTCGAGCGGATTCTCTGGAAACACCATATATTTT
clone size: -; J gene: TRBJ1-5; D gene: -; V gene: TRBV27; CDR3 protein: CASSPSQGFGNQPQHF; CDR3 DNA: TGTGCCAGCAGTCCATCACAAGGGTTTGGCAATCAGCCCCAGCATTTT
clone size: -; J gene: TRBJ1-2; D gene: -; V gene: TRBV20-1; CDR3 protein: CSVRGGYTF; CDR3 DNA: TGCAGTGTCCGTGGGGGCTACACCTTC
clone size: -; J gene: TRBJ2-1; D gene: TRBD2; V gene: TRBV28; CDR3 protein: CASSHYGTKPPQIQDEQFF; CDR3 DNA: TGTGCCAGCAGCCACTACGGGACTAAACCCCCGCAGATCCAGGATGAGCAGTTCTTC
clone size: once; J gene: TRBJ2-1; D gene: -; V gene: TRBV28; CDR3 protein: CASSQWTTLGAHNEQFF; CDR3 DNA: TGTGCCAGCAGTCAATGGACCACCCTAGGGGCCCACAATGAGCAGTTCTTC
clone size: -; J gene: TRBJ2-4; D gene: -; V gene: TRBV27; CDR3 protein: CASSPSQPGRAKNIQYF; CDR3 DNA: TGTGCCAGCAGTCCCAGTCAGCCAGGCCGAGCCAAAAACATTCAGTACTTC
clone size: -; J gene: TRBJ1-1; D gene: TRBD1; V gene: TRBV28; CDR3 protein: CASSLDRGGTEAFF; CDR3 DNA: TGTGCCAGCAGCCTCGACAGGGGCGGGACTGAAGCTTTCTTT
clone size: -; J gene: TRBJ2-2; D gene: -; V gene: TRBV5-1; CDR3 protein: CASSLSQYKTGELFF; CDR3 DNA: TGCGCCAGCAGCTTATCCCAATATAAAACCGGGGAGCTGTTTTTT
clone size: -; J gene: TRBJ2-7; D gene: -; V gene: TRBV30; CDR3 protein: CAWRDSSYEQYF; CDR3 DNA: TGTGCCTGGAGGGACAGTTCCTACGAGCAGTACTTC
clone size: -; J gene: TRBJ2-3; D gene: TRBD1; V gene: TRBV5-1; CDR3 protein: CASILGQGDTDTQYF; CDR3 DNA: TGCGCCAGCATCCTCGGACAGGGGGACACAGATACGCAGTATTTT
clone size: few; J gene: TRBJ1-1; D gene: -; V gene: TRBV28; CDR3 protein: CASSPIQGNTEAFF; CDR3 DNA: TGTGCCAGCAGTCCCATACAGGGGAACACTGAAGCTTTCTTT
clone size: -; J gene: TRBJ2-5; D gene: TRBD1; V gene: TRBV6-6; CDR3 protein: CASRRTGETQYF; CDR3 DNA: TGTGCCAGCAGAAGGACAGGGGAGACCCAGTACTTC
clone size: -; J gene: TRBJ2-7; D gene: -; V gene: TRBV4-1; CDR3 protein: CASSQDQRQGYEQYF; CDR3 DNA: TGCGCCAGCAGCCAAGATCAACGGCAGGGCTACGAGCAGTACTTC
clone size: -; J gene: TRBJ2-7; D gene: TRBD1; V gene: TRBV5-1; CDR3 protein: CASQGQGEDEQYF; CDR3 DNA: TGCGCCAGCCAAGGACAGGGAGAGGACGAGCAGTACTTC
clone size: once; J gene: TRBJ2-7; D gene: -; V gene: TRBV7-9; CDR3 protein: CAVTRDSYEQYF; CDR3 DNA: TGTGCAGTGACCAGGGATTCCTACGAGCAGTACTTC
clone size: -; J gene: TRBJ2-7; D gene: -; V gene: TRBV14; CDR3 protein: CASSQGVYEQYF; CDR3 DNA: TGTGCCAGCAGCCAAGGTGTATACGAGCAGTACTTC
clone size: -; J gene: TRBJ2-1; D gene: TRBD2; V gene: TRBV7-9; CDR3 protein: CASSLAVAGRNEQFF; CDR3 DNA: TGTGCCAGCAGCTTAGCGGTAGCGGGTAGGAATGAGCAGTTCTTC
clone size: -; J gene: TRBJ1-2; D gene: -; V gene: TRBV30; CDR3 protein: CASRTYGYTF; CDR3 DNA: TGTGCCTCCCGTACCTATGGCTACACCTTC